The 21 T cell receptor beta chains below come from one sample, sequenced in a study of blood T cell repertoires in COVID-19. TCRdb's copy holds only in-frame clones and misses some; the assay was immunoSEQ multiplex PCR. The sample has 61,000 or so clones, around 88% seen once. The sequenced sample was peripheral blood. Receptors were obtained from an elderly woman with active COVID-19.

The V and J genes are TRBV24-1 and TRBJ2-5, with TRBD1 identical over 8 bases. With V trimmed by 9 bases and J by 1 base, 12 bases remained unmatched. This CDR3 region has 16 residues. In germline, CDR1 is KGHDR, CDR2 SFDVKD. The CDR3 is CATAGTGAFFQETQYF. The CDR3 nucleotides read TGTGCCACCGCCGGGACAGGAGCTTTCTTCCAAGAGACCCAGTACTTC.

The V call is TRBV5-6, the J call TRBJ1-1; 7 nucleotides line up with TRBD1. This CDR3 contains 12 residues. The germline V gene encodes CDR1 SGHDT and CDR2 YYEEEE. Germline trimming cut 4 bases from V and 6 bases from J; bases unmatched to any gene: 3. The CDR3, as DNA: TGTGCCAGCAGCACGGGACAGCCTGAAGCTTTCTTT. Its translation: CASSTGQPEAFF.

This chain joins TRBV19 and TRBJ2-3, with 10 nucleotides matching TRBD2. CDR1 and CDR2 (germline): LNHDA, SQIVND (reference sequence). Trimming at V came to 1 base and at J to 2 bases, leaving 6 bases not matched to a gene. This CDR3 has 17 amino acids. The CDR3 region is CASSIGLAGAHTDTQYF. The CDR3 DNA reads TGTGCCAGTAGTATAGGGCTAGCGGGGGCCCACACAGATACGCAGTATTTT. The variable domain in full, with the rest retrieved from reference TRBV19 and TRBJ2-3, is DGGITQSPKYLFRKEGQNVTLSCEQNLNHDAMYWYRQDPGQGLRLIYYSQIVNDFQKGDIAEGYSVSREKKESFPLTVTSAQKNPTAFYLCASSIGLAGAHTDTQYFGPGTRLTVL.

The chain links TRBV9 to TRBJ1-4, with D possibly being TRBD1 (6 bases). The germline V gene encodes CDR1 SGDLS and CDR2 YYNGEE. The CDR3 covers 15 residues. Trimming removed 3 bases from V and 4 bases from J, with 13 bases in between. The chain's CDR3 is CASSAHQGHNEKLFF. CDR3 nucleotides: TGTGCCAGCAGCGCTCACCAGGGACATAATGAAAAACTGTTTTTT. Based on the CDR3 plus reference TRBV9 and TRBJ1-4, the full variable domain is DSGVTQTPKHLITATGQRVTLRCSPRSGDLSVYWYQQSLDQGLQFLIQYYNGEERAKGNILERFSAQQFPDLHSELNLSSLELGDSALYFCASSAHQGHNEKLFFGSGTQLSVL.

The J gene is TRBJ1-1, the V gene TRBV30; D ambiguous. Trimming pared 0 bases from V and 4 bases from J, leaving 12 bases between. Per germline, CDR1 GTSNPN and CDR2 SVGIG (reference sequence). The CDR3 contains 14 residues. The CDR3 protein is CAWSVRLGVTEAFF. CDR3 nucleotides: TGTGCCTGGAGTGTGAGACTCGGGGTCACTGAAGCTTTCTTT.

The CDR3 loop is CASRTGSPDTQYF. As DNA, the CDR3 is TGTGCCAGCAGGACCGGGAGCCCAGATACGCAGTATTTT. The chain links TRBV6-5 to TRBJ2-3; D might be TRBD2 (6 bases). Trimming cost V 6 bases and J 4 bases, with 11 bases left between them. The CDR3 contains 13 residues. Germline CDR1 and CDR2: MNHEY and SVGAGI.

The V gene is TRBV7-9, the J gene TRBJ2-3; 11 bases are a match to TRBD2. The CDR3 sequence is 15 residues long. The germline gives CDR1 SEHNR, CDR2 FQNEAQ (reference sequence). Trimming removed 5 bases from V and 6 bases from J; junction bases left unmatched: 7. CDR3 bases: TGTGCCAGCAGCCCACGACTAGCGGGGAGGGATACGCAGTATTTT. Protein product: CASSPRLAGRDTQYF.

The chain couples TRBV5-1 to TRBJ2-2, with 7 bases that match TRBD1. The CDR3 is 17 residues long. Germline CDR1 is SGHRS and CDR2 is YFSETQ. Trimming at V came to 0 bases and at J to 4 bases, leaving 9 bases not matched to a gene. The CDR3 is CASSLAGTEGSTGELFF. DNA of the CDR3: TGCGCCAGCAGCTTGGCCGGGACAGAGGGGTCCACCGGGGAGCTGTTTTTT.

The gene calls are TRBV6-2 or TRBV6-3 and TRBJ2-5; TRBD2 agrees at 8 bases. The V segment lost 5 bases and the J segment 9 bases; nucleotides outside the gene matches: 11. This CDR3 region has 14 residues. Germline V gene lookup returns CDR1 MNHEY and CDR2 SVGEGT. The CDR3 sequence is CASSMGLGLGAQYF. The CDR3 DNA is TGTGCCAGCAGTATGGGACTAGGCCTCGGGGCCCAGTACTTC.

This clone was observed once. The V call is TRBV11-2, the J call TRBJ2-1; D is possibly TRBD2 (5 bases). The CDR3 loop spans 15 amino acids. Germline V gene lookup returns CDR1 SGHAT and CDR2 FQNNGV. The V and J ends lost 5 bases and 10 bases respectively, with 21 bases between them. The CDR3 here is CASSHGNWLMGEQFF. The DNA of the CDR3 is TGTGCCAGCAGCCACGGGAACTGGCTAATGGGGGAGCAGTTCTTC. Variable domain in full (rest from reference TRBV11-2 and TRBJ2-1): EAGVAQSPRYKIIEKRQSVAFWCNPISGHATLYWYQQILGQGPKLLIQFQNNGVVDDSQLPKDRFSAERLKGVDSTLKIQPAKLEDSAVYLCASSHGNWLMGEQFFGPGTRLTVL.

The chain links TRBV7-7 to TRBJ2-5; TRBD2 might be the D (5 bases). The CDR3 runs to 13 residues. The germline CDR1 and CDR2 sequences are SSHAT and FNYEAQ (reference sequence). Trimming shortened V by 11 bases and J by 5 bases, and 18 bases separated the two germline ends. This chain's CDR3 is CAVTGNPGETQYF. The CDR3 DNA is TGTGCCGTTACGGGAAACCCGGGCGAGACCCAGTACTTC. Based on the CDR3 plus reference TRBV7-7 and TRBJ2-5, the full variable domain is GAGVSQSPRYKVTKRGQDVTLRCDPISSHATLYWYQQALGQGPEFLTYFNYEAQPDKSGLPSDRFSAERPEGSISTLTIQRTEQRDSAMYRCAVTGNPGETQYFGPGTRLLVL.

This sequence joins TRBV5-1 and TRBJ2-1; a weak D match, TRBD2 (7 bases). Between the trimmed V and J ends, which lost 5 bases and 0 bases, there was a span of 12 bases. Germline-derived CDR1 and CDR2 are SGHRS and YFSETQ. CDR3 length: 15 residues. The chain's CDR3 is CASSPGGGSYNEQFF. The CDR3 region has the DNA TGCGCCAGCAGTCCGGGGGGCGGCTCCTACAATGAGCAGTTCTTC.

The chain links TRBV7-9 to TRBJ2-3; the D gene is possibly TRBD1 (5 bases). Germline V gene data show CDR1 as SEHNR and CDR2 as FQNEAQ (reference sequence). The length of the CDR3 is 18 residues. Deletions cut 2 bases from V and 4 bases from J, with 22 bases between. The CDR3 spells CASSLPLWTRINADTQYF. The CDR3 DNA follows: TGTGCCAGCAGCTTACCTTTATGGACAAGAATTAATGCAGATACGCAGTATTTT.

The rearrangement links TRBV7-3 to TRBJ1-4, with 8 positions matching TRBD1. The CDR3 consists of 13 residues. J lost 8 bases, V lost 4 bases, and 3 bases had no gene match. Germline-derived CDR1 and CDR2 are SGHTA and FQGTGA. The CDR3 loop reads CASSSGQGEKLFF. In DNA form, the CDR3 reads TGTGCCAGCAGCTCAGGACAGGGAGAAAAACTGTTTTTT.

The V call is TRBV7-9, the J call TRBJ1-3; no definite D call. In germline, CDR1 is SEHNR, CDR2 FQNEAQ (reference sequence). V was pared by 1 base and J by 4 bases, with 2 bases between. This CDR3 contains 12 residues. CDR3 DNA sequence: TGTGCCAGCAGCTTAGTAGGAAACACCATATATTTT. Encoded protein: CASSLVGNTIYF.

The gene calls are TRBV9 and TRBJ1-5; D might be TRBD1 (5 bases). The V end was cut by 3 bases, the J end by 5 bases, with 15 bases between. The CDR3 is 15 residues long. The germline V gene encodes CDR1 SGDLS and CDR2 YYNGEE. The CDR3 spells CASSEGATPDQPQHF. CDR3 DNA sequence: TGTGCCAGCAGCGAAGGGGCGACCCCCGATCAGCCCCAGCATTTT. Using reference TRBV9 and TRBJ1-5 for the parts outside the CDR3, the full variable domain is DSGVTQTPKHLITATGQRVTLRCSPRSGDLSVYWYQQSLDQGLQFLIQYYNGEERAKGNILERFSAQQFPDLHSELNLSSLELGDSALYFCASSEGATPDQPQHFGDGTRLSIL.

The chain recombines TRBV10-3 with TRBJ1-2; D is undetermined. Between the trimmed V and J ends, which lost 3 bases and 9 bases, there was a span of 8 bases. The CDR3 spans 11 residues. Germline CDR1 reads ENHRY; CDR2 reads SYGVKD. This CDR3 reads CAISEAARYTF. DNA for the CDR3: TGTGCCATCAGTGAAGCTGCTCGCTACACCTTC.

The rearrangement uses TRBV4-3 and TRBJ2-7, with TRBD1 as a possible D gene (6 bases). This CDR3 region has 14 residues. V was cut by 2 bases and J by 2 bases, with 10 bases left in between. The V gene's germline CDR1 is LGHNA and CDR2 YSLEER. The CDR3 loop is CASSQRTGPYEQYF. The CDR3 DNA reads TGCGCCAGCAGCCAACGAACAGGGCCCTACGAGCAGTACTTC.

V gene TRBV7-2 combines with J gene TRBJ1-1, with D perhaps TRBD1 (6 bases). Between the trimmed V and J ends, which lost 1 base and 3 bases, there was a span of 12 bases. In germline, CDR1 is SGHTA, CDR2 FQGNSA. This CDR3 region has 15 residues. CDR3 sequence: CASSLVGGGYTEAFF. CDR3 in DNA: TGTGCCAGCAGCTTAGTAGGGGGAGGGTACACTGAAGCTTTCTTT.

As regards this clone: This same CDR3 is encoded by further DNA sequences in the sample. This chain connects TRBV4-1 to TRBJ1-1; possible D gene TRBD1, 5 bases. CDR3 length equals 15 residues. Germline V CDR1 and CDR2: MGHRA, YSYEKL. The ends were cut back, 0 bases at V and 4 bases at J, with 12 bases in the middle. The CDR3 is CASSQDGRGGTEAFF. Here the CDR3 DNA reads TGCGCCAGCAGCCAAGATGGTAGGGGCGGCACTGAAGCTTTCTTT.

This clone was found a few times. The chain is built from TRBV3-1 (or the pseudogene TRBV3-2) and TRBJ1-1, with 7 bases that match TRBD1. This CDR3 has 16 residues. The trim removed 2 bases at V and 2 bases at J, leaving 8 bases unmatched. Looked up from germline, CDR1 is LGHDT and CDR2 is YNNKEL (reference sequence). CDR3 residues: CASSQLRQGGNTEAFF. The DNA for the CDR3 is TGTGCCAGCAGCCAACTCCGACAGGGAGGAAACACTGAAGCTTTCTTT.